Each of the 14 T cell receptor beta chains below was sequenced from the same sample in a study of blood T cell repertoires in COVID-19. Only in-frame clones appear in the TCRdb table, and some are missing; sequencing was by immunoSEQ multiplex PCR. The table records 150,000 or so clones, 75% to 85% of them present only once. Specimen: peripheral blood. These TCRs come from a woman aged 60-70 years with COVID-19, enrolled during active disease.

V usage is TRBV15 and J usage is TRBJ1-6, with D uncertain. Looked up from germline, CDR1 is LNHNV and CDR2 is YYDKDF (reference sequence). Deletions cut 0 bases from V and 8 bases from J, with 8 bases between. CDR3 length: 14 residues. This CDR3 is CATSRDSADSPLHF. The CDR3 DNA sequence: TGTGCCACCAGCAGAGATTCGGCGGATTCACCCCTCCACTTT. The whole variable domain, remainder taken from reference TRBV15 and TRBJ1-6, is DAMVIQNPRYQVTQFGKPVTLSCSQTLNHNVMYWYQQKSSQAPKLLFHYYDKDFNNEADTPDNFQSRRPNTSFCFLDIRSPGLGDTAMYLCATSRDSADSPLHFGNGTRLTVT.

J is TRBJ2-5 and V is TRBV10-3, with 12 bases identical to TRBD2. CDR1 and CDR2 from the germline V gene are ENHRY and SYGVKD. The J segment lost 4 bases and the V segment lost 6 bases, leaving 0 bases of the junction unmatched. The length of the CDR3 is 13 residues. CDR3 protein: CAIRGLAGETQYF. CDR3 coding DNA: TGTGCCATCAGGGGACTAGCGGGAGAGACCCAGTACTTC.

This clone appeared once. This chain links TRBV27 with TRBJ1-2; D ambiguous. This CDR3 has 16 amino acids. Germline V lookup: CDR1 MNHEY, CDR2 SMNVEV (reference sequence). Trimming stripped 4 bases from V and 2 bases from J, with 17 bases between. The CDR3 sequence: CASSSNGPGGNYGYTF. DNA of the CDR3: TGTGCCAGCAGTTCTAATGGACCCGGAGGGAACTATGGCTACACCTTC.

The chain uses TRBV18 and TRBJ2-7, with 9 bases lining up with TRBD1. The J segment lost 5 bases and the V segment lost 3 bases, leaving 8 bases of the junction unmatched. CDR1 is KGHSH, CDR2 LQKENI, per germline. This CDR3 spans 15 amino acids. CDR3 loop: CASSPGQGKGDEQYF. The CDR3 nucleotides are TGTGCCAGCTCACCCGGACAGGGGAAAGGGGACGAGCAGTACTTC.

The chain is built from TRBV29-1 and TRBJ2-7, with D uncertain. The germline V gene has CDR1 SQVTM and CDR2 ANQGSEA. The V end lost 2 bases, the J end lost 1 base, and 9 bases lay between the germline ends. This CDR3 region has 13 residues. CDR3: CSVEFPPSYEQYF. The CDR3, as DNA: TGCAGCGTTGAATTCCCCCCATCCTACGAGCAGTACTTC.

This chain uses TRBV11-2 with TRBJ2-5, with 12 bases that match TRBD2. The CDR3 totals 15 residues. Trimming removed 3 bases from V and 5 bases from J; junction bases left unmatched: 4. The germline CDR1 and CDR2 sequences are SGHAT and FQNNGV. The DNA for the CDR3 is TGTGCCAGCAGCTTCCGACTAGCGGGGGCGGAGACCCAGTACTTC. It is translated as CASSFRLAGAETQYF. Combining the CDR3 with reference TRBV11-2 and TRBJ2-5 gives the whole variable domain EAGVAQSPRYKIIEKRQSVAFWCNPISGHATLYWYQQILGQGPKLLIQFQNNGVVDDSQLPKDRFSAERLKGVDSTLKIQPAKLEDSAVYLCASSFRLAGAETQYFGPGTRLLVL.

V and J are TRBV7-9 and TRBJ2-1; 7 nucleotides line up with TRBD2. The CDR3 sequence is 16 residues long. Trimming took 4 bases from V and 6 from J; bases not matched to a gene: 12. Germline loops: CDR1 SEHNR, CDR2 FQNEAQ (reference sequence). Here the CDR3 reads CASSYTGASGRNEQFF. CDR3 in DNA: TGTGCCAGCAGCTACACCGGGGCTAGCGGTCGCAATGAGCAGTTCTTC.

Here the CDR3 DNA reads TGTGCCAGCAGCTTCGGTTCCGGACTAGCGGGAGACCAGTTCTTC. It yields the protein CASSFGSGLAGDQFF. The chain links TRBV11-2 to TRBJ2-1; 13 bases match TRBD2. Per the germline V gene, CDR1 is SGHAT and CDR2 is FQNNGV. This CDR3 comprises 15 residues. The V gene end was trimmed by 3 bases and the J gene end by 13 bases; junction bases not matched to a gene: 9.

The chain uses TRBV5-1 and TRBJ2-2; TRBD2 matches 10 bases. V lost 4 bases and J lost 4; bases outside the gene matches: 16. There are 19 residues in the CDR3. Germline V gene sequence: CDR1 SGHRS, CDR2 YFSETQ. CDR3 region: CASSASGTSARRGTGELFF. Written as DNA, the CDR3 is TGCGCCAGCAGCGCCTCCGGGACTAGCGCCCGACGTGGCACCGGGGAGCTGTTTTTT. Full variable domain (outside the CDR3, taken from reference TRBV5-1 and TRBJ2-2): KAGVTQTPRYLIKTRGQQVTLSCSPISGHRSVSWYQQTPGQGLQFLFEYFSETQRNKGNFPGRFSGRQFSNSRSEMNVSTLELGDSALYLCASSASGTSARRGTGELFFGEGSRLTVL.

The chain links TRBV27 to TRBJ1-2; TRBD1 matches at 9 bases. The germline V gene has CDR1 MNHEY and CDR2 SMNVEV (reference sequence). The junction had 8 bases not matched to a gene; V was cut back by 4 bases and J by 8 bases. CDR3 length: 14 residues. The CDR3 region has the DNA TGTGCCAGCAGTTCCAACGACAGGGGGGACGGCTACACCTTC. Amino acids: CASSSNDRGDGYTF.

V and J are TRBV27 and TRBJ2-1; 10 positions agree with TRBD2. Germline CDR1 and CDR2: MNHEY and SMNVEV (reference sequence). The CDR3 length is 14 residues. J was trimmed by 9 bases and V by 5 bases; bases with no gene match: 7. The DNA for the CDR3 is TGTGCCAGCAGTACCAGAGGGACTAGCGTTGAGCAGTTCTTC. Residues: CASSTRGTSVEQFF.

The chain employs TRBV9 and TRBJ2-7; 12 nucleotides align to TRBD2. V lost 4 bases, J lost 7 bases, and 12 bases stayed unmatched. Germline assignment: CDR1 SGDLS and CDR2 YYNGEE. This CDR3 is 16 amino acids long. The CDR3 is CASSSRTSGIEGEQYF. The CDR3 DNA reads TGTGCCAGCAGCTCCCGGACTAGCGGGATCGAAGGGGAGCAGTACTTC.

This clone was seen many times. The chain joins TRBV2 to TRBJ1-2, with TRBD1 matching 7 bases. With 0 bases clipped from V and 7 bases from J, the junction kept 11 bases outside the gene matches. The CDR3 has 16 amino acids. The germline V gene has CDR1 SNHLY and CDR2 FYNNEI. CDR3 sequence (DNA): TGTGCCAGCAGTGAAGCTATGAGGGGGCAGAAGATTGGCTACACCTTC. Its protein is CASSEAMRGQKIGYTF.

This chain links TRBV5-1 with TRBJ2-1; 16 bases are shared with TRBD2. Unmatched junction bases numbered 7, after V lost 9 bases and J lost 4 bases. The length of the CDR3 is 16 residues. CDR1 and CDR2 from the germline V gene are SGHRS and YFSETQ. In nucleotides, the CDR3 is TGCGCCACCGGGACTAGCGGGGGGGCCTCTTACAATGAGCAGTTCTTC. Its protein is CATGTSGGASYNEQFF. Full variable domain (remainder filled in from reference TRBV5-1 and TRBJ2-1): KAGVTQTPRYLIKTRGQQVTLSCSPISGHRSVSWYQQTPGQGLQFLFEYFSETQRNKGNFPGRFSGRQFSNSRSEMNVSTLELGDSALYLCATGTSGGASYNEQFFGPGTRLTVL.